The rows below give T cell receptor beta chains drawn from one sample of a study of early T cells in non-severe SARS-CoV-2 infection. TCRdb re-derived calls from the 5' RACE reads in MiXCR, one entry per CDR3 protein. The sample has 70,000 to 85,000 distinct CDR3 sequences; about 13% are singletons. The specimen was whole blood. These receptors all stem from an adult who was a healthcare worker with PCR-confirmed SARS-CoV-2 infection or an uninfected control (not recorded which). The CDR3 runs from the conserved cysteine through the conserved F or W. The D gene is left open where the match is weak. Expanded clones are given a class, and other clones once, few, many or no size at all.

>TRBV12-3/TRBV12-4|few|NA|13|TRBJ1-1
CASSLGSGTEAFF
TGTGCCAGCAGTTTAGGGTCTGGCACTGAAGCTTTCTTT
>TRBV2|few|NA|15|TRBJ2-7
CASSEQGLTGSEQYF
TGTGCCAGCAGTGAACAAGGACTCACGGGAAGCGAGCAGTACTTC
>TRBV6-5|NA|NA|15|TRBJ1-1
CASSYSFRGSRSAFF
TGTGCCAGCAGTTACTCGTTTCGGGGAAGCAGGTCGGCTTTCTTT
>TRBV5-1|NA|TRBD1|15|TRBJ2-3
CASSSIQGDTDTQYF
TGCGCCAGCAGCTCAATACAGGGGGACACAGATACGCAGTATTTT
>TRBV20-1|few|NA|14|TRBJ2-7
CSARLSGAVYEQYF
TGCAGTGCTAGATTGTCGGGGGCCGTTTACGAGCAGTACTTC
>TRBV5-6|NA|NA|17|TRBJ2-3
CASSLQRLVAYTDTQYF
TGTGCCAGCAGTCTCCAAAGACTAGTCGCGTACACAGATACGCAGTATTTT
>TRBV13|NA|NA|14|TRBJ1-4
CASSLDREGEKLFF
TGTGCCAGCAGCTTAGACAGGGAGGGTGAAAAACTGTTTTTT
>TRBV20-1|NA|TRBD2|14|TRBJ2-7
CSAPPAGGLEEQYF
TGCAGTGCCCCTCCGGCGGGAGGGCTGGAAGAGCAGTACTTC
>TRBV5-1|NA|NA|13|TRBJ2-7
CASSLVGGHEQYF
TGCGCCAGCAGCTTGGTGGGGGGGCACGAGCAGTACTTC
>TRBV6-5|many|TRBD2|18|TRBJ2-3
CASRRIRTSGSRKDTQYF
TGTGCCAGCAGGAGGATCAGGACTAGCGGGAGTCGGAAAGATACGCAGTATTTT
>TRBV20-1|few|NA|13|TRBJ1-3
CSAERAGGNTIYF
TGCAGTGCAGAGAGGGCGGGCGGAAACACCATATATTTT
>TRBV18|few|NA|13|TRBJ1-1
CASSPTGNTEAFF
TGTGCCAGCTCACCGACAGGGAACACTGAAGCTTTCTTT
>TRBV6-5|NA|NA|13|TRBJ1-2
CASRPGTNYGYTF
TGTGCCAGCAGGCCAGGGACTAACTATGGCTACACCTTC
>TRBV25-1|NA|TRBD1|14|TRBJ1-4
CASRPRGQNEKLFF
TGTGCCAGCAGACCCAGGGGGCAGAATGAAAAACTGTTTTTT
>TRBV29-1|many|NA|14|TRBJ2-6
CSARGAAGANVLTF
TGCAGCGCCCGGGGGGCGGCTGGGGCCAACGTCCTGACTTTC
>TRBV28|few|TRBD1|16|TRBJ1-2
CASSLSPGQVFYGYTF
TGTGCCAGCAGTTTGTCCCCGGGACAGGTATTCTATGGCTACACCTTC
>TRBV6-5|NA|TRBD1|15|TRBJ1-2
CASSYSTGLGYGYTF
TGTGCCAGCAGTTACTCGACAGGGTTAGGCTATGGCTACACCTTC